This TCR beta chain was sequenced for a study of T cells after yellow fever vaccination. This clonotype occurred many times. Its specificity is unknown. TCRdb called the 5' RACE reads again in MiXCR, with one record for every CDR3 protein. The data hold some 300,000 distinct CDR3 sequences, with roughly 3.5% observed a single time. The study, taken as a whole, reports: Peaking faster, on day 5 versus 15, the secondary response was nonetheless weaker.

Specimen: PBMCs, collected on the day of the yellow fever booster vaccination. The TCR sequence derives from a man aged 18-30 years who received the YFV17D yellow fever vaccine.

CDR3: CASSFIQGVVGELFF. The CDR3 DNA reads TGTGCCAGCAGCTTTATACAGGGGGTGGTCGGGGAGCTGTTTTTT. This rearrangement joins TRBV5-5 to TRBJ2-2; 8 bases map to TRBD1. This CDR3 is 15 amino acids long. Per germline, CDR1 SGHKS and CDR2 YYEKEE (reference sequence). The V and J ends lost 2 bases and 7 bases, in that order; junction bases with no gene match: 7.